This passage covers 19 T cell receptor beta chains from one sample sequenced in a study of blood T cells in healthy people across ages (dated by TCRdb to between 2014 and 2017). Library preparation used 5' RACE. The data were produced on an Illumina HiSeq 2500. A second roughly 6 to 11 cycle PCR used a sample-barcoded 5' primer and a J-beta primer mix. TCRdb reran the public reads through fastp at Q25 and MiXCR, keeping productive beta chains. Rows are combined by CDR3 protein, so each entry shows the most common genes and DNA. A total of some 1.6 million distinct CDR3 sequences appear in this sample, roughly 32% of them only once. The ten largest make up over 9% of the sample. Sequenced: blood. These receptors were obtained from a woman aged 25 to 39 in good health.

V and J are TRBV3-1 and TRBJ2-7, with 10 bases fitting TRBD2. Looked up from germline, CDR1 is LGHDT and CDR2 is YNNKEL (reference sequence). The CDR3 is 19 amino acids. V shed 0 bases, J shed 0 bases, and the junction held 11 bases outside the gene matches. The CDR3 nucleotides read TGTGCCAGCAGCCAAGATGAACTAGCGGGACCCTCCCGCTCCTACGAGCAGTACTTC. The encoded protein is CASSQDELAGPSRSYEQYF.

This chain uses TRBV3-1 with TRBJ1-4, with D possibly matching TRBD1 (5 bases). Between the trimmed V and J ends, which lost 5 bases and 4 bases, there was a span of 14 bases. Germline CDR1 is LGHDT and CDR2 is YNNKEL (reference sequence). The CDR3 runs 15 residues. CDR3 sequence reads: CASSEIVTDNEKLFF. Here the CDR3 DNA reads TGTGCCAGCAGCGAAATCGTGACAGATAATGAAAAACTGTTTTTT.

This clonotype was seen at least ten times. CDR3 residues: CASSLASGSGDTQYF. CDR3 nucleotides: TGCGCCAGCAGCTTGGCTAGCGGGAGTGGGGATACGCAGTATTTT. The J gene is TRBJ2-3, the V gene TRBV5-1; 10 nucleotides match TRBD2. The CDR3 has 15 residues. After removal of 0 bases from V and 6 bases from J, the junction contained 4 bases not matched to a gene. From germline, CDR1 is SGHRS and CDR2 YFSETQ.

In its sample, this clonotype was seen a few times. This rearrangement joins TRBV25-1 to TRBJ2-1; D unclear. V lost 3 bases, J lost 0 bases, and 12 bases lay in between. This CDR3 contains 16 residues. CDR1 MGHDK and CDR2 SYGVNS come from the germline V gene. CDR3 bases: TGTGCCAGCAGTGATCTCGCACCTTACTCCTACAATGAGCAGTTCTTC. It is translated as CASSDLAPYSYNEQFF.

This clonotype was seen more than once but under ten times. V usage is TRBV28 and J usage is TRBJ2-3, with D unclear. Germline V lookup: CDR1 MDHEN, CDR2 SYDVKM. Trimming stripped 2 bases from V and 6 bases from J, with 9 bases between. CDR3 length equals 13 residues. The CDR3 region is CASSLTLLDTQYF. The CDR3, as DNA: TGTGCCAGCAGTTTAACCCTCCTGGATACGCAGTATTTT.

The CDR3 reads CASSRGTGGFTEAFF. The CDR3 DNA reads as TGCGCCAGCAGCCGGGGGACAGGGGGCTTCACTGAAGCTTTCTTT. The chain combines TRBV5-1 with TRBJ1-1; TRBD1 agrees at 12 bases. J was trimmed by 4 bases and V by 4 bases; bases with no gene match: 5. The CDR3 loop spans 15 amino acids. CDR1 is SGHRS and CDR2 is YFSETQ in the germline V gene.

As regards this clonotype: This clone may be a read error of a much larger clone one base away. The chain joins TRBV20-1 to TRBJ1-2; D unresolved. CDR3 size: 14 residues. The ends were cut back, 0 bases at V and 4 bases at J, with 12 bases in the middle. Looked up from germline, CDR1 is DFQATT and CDR2 is SNEGSKA (reference sequence). The CDR3 loop reads CSARDLLGSYGYTF. DNA of the CDR3: TGCAGTGCTAGAGATCTTTTGGGGAGCTATGGCTACACCTTC.

This clonotype was detected only a few times. The chain couples TRBV4-2 to TRBJ1-1, with 8 nucleotides matching TRBD1. The CDR3 loop spans 16 amino acids. Germline assignment: CDR1 LGHNA and CDR2 YNFKEQ. The ends lost 2 bases at V and 5 bases at J; junction bases unmatched: 10. The CDR3 region has the DNA TGTGCCAGCAGCCAAAGGAGGGGCAGGGGGCCAACTGAAGCTTTCTTT. It encodes CASSQRRGRGPTEAFF.

This rearrangement joins TRBV13 to TRBJ2-3; 9 nucleotides match TRBD2. CDR3 length: 16 amino acids. Germline V gene sequence: CDR1 PRHDT, CDR2 FYEKMQ (reference sequence). Trimming removed 3 bases from V and 2 bases from J; junction bases left unmatched: 6. This CDR3 is CASSFEAGGPTDTQYF. Here the CDR3 DNA reads TGTGCCAGCAGCTTCGAAGCGGGAGGTCCCACAGATACGCAGTATTTT.

The chain combines TRBV7-2 with TRBJ2-2, with D maybe TRBD2 (6 bases). The V gene's germline CDR1 is SGHTA and CDR2 FQGNSA. V was shortened by 7 bases and J by 4 bases, with 22 bases between the two germline ends. The CDR3 length is 17 residues. CDR3 sequence reads: CASKPGRGLRGTGELFF. The CDR3 DNA reads as TGTGCCAGCAAACCAGGTCGCGGGTTGCGGGGCACCGGGGAGCTGTTTTTT.

J is TRBJ2-5 and V is TRBV4-1; D gene uncertain. The CDR3 runs 17 residues. CDR1 is MGHRA and CDR2 is YSYEKL in the germline V gene. V lost 0 bases and J lost 2, with 16 bases in between. The CDR3 here is CASSQDLATNPQETQYF. CDR3 nucleotides: TGCGCCAGCAGCCAAGATTTGGCTACTAATCCGCAAGAGACCCAGTACTTC.

This clonotype has a handful of counts. The chain carries TRBV5-1 and TRBJ2-7, with D perhaps matching TRBD2 (6 bases). This CDR3 contains 15 residues. The V end lost 5 bases, the J end lost 3 bases, and 18 bases lay between the germline ends. Germline CDR1 and CDR2: SGHRS and YFSETQ. The CDR3 is CASRMDRDSGYEQYF. CDR3 sequence (DNA): TGCGCCAGCAGAATGGACCGGGACTCAGGCTACGAGCAGTACTTC.

This clonotype turned up a few times. The chain has TRBV20-1 and TRBJ1-5; D remains unclear. Germline CDR1 reads DFQATT; CDR2 reads SNEGSKA (reference sequence). Trimming pared 3 bases from V and 0 bases from J, leaving 9 bases between. This CDR3 is 14 amino acids long. The CDR3 DNA sequence: TGCAGTGCTAGTGTGGGGATTAGCAATCAGCCCCAGCATTTT. It is translated as CSASVGISNQPQHF.

The table lists this clonotype with a few counts. The chain links TRBV29-1 to TRBJ2-3, with no clear D. CDR1 is SQVTM and CDR2 is ANQGSEA in the germline V gene. Trimming took 5 bases from V and 4 from J, leaving 16 bases between them. This CDR3 contains 14 residues. The CDR3 sequence is CSVNPLSGADTQYF. In nucleotides, the CDR3 is TGCAGCGTTAACCCCCTTAGTGGCGCAGATACGCAGTATTTT.

V is TRBV5-1 and J is TRBJ2-3; TRBD2 aligns across 15 bases. The trim removed 0 bases at V and 6 bases at J, leaving 8 bases unmatched. The CDR3 consists of 18 residues. Germline V gene data show CDR1 as SGHRS and CDR2 as YFSETQ. CDR3 sequence (DNA): TGCGCCAGCAGCTTGGCCGGACTAGCGGGGGGGCTGGTGGATACGCAGTATTTT. It translates to CASSLAGLAGGLVDTQYF.

This clonotype was seen more than once but under ten times. The chain couples TRBV29-1 to TRBJ2-1, with D possibly being TRBD1 (9 bases). Germline V lookup: CDR1 SQVTM, CDR2 ANQGSEA. Trimming pared 8 bases from V and 5 bases from J, leaving 19 bases between. This CDR3 has 14 amino acids. The CDR3 reads CSSGGDRAHNEQFF. As DNA, the CDR3 is TGCAGCTCCGGGGGGGACAGGGCACACAATGAGCAGTTCTTC.

This chain uses TRBV24-1 with TRBJ2-2; no clear D. The CDR3 contains 12 residues. V lost 6 bases and J lost 6, with 7 bases in between. Germline CDR1 reads KGHDR; CDR2 reads SFDVKD. The CDR3 region is CATSWGAGELFF. The CDR3 bases are TGTGCCACCAGTTGGGGTGCCGGGGAGCTGTTTTTT.

This chain uses TRBV3-1 with TRBJ1-3, with D possibly TRBD1 on 5 matching bases. This CDR3 has 17 residues. V was clipped by 0 bases and J by 0 bases, with 12 bases between them. The germline gives CDR1 LGHDT, CDR2 YNNKEL (reference sequence). This CDR3 reads CASSQDSTVVSGNTIYF. The CDR3, as DNA: TGTGCCAGCAGCCAAGATTCGACAGTCGTCTCTGGAAACACCATATATTTT.

The V gene is TRBV4-1, the J gene TRBJ2-1; 11 bases agree with TRBD2. J gave up 8 bases and V 3 bases, and 6 bases lay outside the gene matches. The CDR3 length is 15 residues. Germline V gene data show CDR1 as MGHRA and CDR2 as YSYEKL. The CDR3 coding sequence is TGCGCCAGCAGCCACGCCGGGACTAGCGGCTATGAGCAGTTCTTC. This encodes CASSHAGTSGYEQFF.